The 18 T cell receptor beta chains given below trace back to one sample, sequenced in a study of blood T cell repertoires in COVID-19. The assay was immunoSEQ multiplex PCR, and TCRdb's table has in-frame clones only and misses some. In the table there are more than 150,000 clones, around 80% of which are singletons. Sequenced: peripheral blood. Receptor source: a man aged 30 to 39 with active or convalescent COVID-19.

V usage is TRBV3-1 (or the pseudogene TRBV3-2) and J usage is TRBJ2-5; 14 bases map to TRBD2. This CDR3 contains 16 residues. Germline V gene data show CDR1 as LGHDT and CDR2 as YNNKEL (reference sequence). The trim removed 1 base at V and 2 bases at J, leaving 0 bases unmatched. DNA of the CDR3: TGTGCCAGCAGCCAAGGACTAGCGGGAGGGCAAGAGACCCAGTACTTC. This translates into CASSQGLAGGQETQYF.

The chain recombines TRBV18 with TRBJ2-1; 13 bases line up with TRBD2. Losses at the gene ends were 8 bases for V and 0 bases for J; bases not matched to a gene: 10. CDR1 and CDR2 (germline): KGHSH, LQKENI. This CDR3 region has 18 residues. CDR3 region: CASRQQLAGGSSYNEQFF. The CDR3 bases are TGTGCCAGCCGTCAGCAACTAGCGGGAGGGTCCTCCTACAATGAGCAGTTCTTC.

This rearrangement joins TRBV6-5 to TRBJ1-6, with unresolved D. Trimming removed 6 bases at V and 3 bases at J, with 12 bases between. CDR1 and CDR2 from the germline V gene are MNHEY and SVGAGI. The CDR3 consists of 15 residues. DNA for the CDR3: TGTGCCAGCAGGGGGAGGGAGGGCTATAATTCACCCCTCCACTTT. Translating gives CASRGREGYNSPLHF.

The rearrangement joins TRBV5-6 to TRBJ2-7, with 8 bases identical to TRBD1. Germline CDR1 SGHDT, CDR2 YYEEEE. V lost 0 bases to trimming and J lost 2 bases; unmatched junction nucleotides: 10. The CDR3 covers 17 residues. CDR3 DNA: TGTGCCAGCAGCTTGGTTCGGCAGGGGGCTATAACCTACGAGCAGTACTTC. It specifies CASSLVRQGAITYEQYF.

This sequence joins TRBV11-2 and TRBJ1-6; maybe TRBD1 (5 bases). The CDR3 covers 15 residues. Trimming cost V 3 bases and J 5 bases, with 11 bases left between them. Germline V gives CDR1 SGHAT, CDR2 FQNNGV. CDR3 loop: CASSFPTVHNSPLHF. The CDR3, as DNA: TGTGCCAGCAGCTTCCCGACAGTCCATAATTCACCCCTCCACTTT. The variable domain in full, with the rest retrieved from reference TRBV11-2 and TRBJ1-6, is EAGVAQSPRYKIIEKRQSVAFWCNPISGHATLYWYQQILGQGPKLLIQFQNNGVVDDSQLPKDRFSAERLKGVDSTLKIQPAKLEDSAVYLCASSFPTVHNSPLHFGNGTRLTVT.

In this sample, this clone turned up once. The genes are TRBV6-6 and TRBJ1-2, with TRBD1 matching over 7 bases. This CDR3 spans 14 amino acids. With V trimmed by 2 bases and J by 4 bases, 4 bases remained unmatched. Germline loops: CDR1 MNHNY, CDR2 SVGAGI (reference sequence). The chain's CDR3 is CASSYDSGGYGYTF. The CDR3 DNA reads as TGTGCCAGCAGTTACGACTCAGGGGGCTATGGCTACACCTTC.

With respect to this clone: Mismatch with germline at one junction end may stem from a read error. The chain links TRBV30 to TRBJ2-5, with TRBD2 matching 9 bases. The germline gives CDR1 GTSNPN, CDR2 SVGIG (reference sequence). This CDR3 is 11 amino acids long. CDR3 residues: CAWSRGLASNF. CDR3 bases: TGTGCCTGGAGTAGAGGACTAGCGAGCAACTTC.

This clone was counted once. V and J are TRBV5-4 and TRBJ2-5; 7 bases are a match to TRBD2. This CDR3 spans 15 amino acids. V gave up 4 bases and J gave up 1 base; unmatched junction bases: 7. Germline V gene sequence: CDR1 SGHNT, CDR2 YYREEE (reference sequence). The CDR3 sequence: CASSPGSSGQETQYF. CDR3 DNA: TGTGCCAGCAGCCCCGGATCTAGCGGCCAAGAGACCCAGTACTTC. Together with reference TRBV5-4 and TRBJ2-5, the CDR3 gives the full variable domain: ETGVTQSPTHLIKTRGQQVTLRCSSQSGHNTVSWYQQALGQGPQFIFQYYREEENGRGNFPPRFSGLQFPNYSSELNVNALELDDSALYLCASSPGSSGQETQYFGPGTRLLVL.

This clone was picked up a small number of times. The chain recombines TRBV7-6 with TRBJ2-5; a weak D match, TRBD1 (6 bases). CDR1 is SGHVS, CDR2 FNYEAQ, per germline. The CDR3 covers 15 residues. The V end was cut by 1 base, the J end by 4 bases, with 13 bases between. The CDR3 is CASSLEDRFLETQYF. The DNA for the CDR3 is TGTGCCAGCAGCTTAGAGGACAGATTTCTAGAGACCCAGTACTTC.

The chain is built from TRBV9 and TRBJ2-1; 10 bases line up with TRBD1. The CDR3 covers 16 residues. Looked up from germline, CDR1 is SGDLS and CDR2 is YYNGEE. After removal of 0 bases from V and 7 bases from J, the junction contained 7 bases not matched to a gene. The CDR3 nucleotides read TGTGCCAGCAGCGTAGGGACAGGGGGACGTAGTAATGAGCAGTTCTTC. Translation gives CASSVGTGGRSNEQFF. Combining the CDR3 with reference TRBV9 and TRBJ2-1 gives the whole variable domain DSGVTQTPKHLITATGQRVTLRCSPRSGDLSVYWYQQSLDQGLQFLIQYYNGEERAKGNILERFSAQQFPDLHSELNLSSLELGDSALYFCASSVGTGGRSNEQFFGPGTRLTVL.

This rearrangement joins TRBV5-4 to TRBJ2-1, with D possibly matching TRBD1 (6 bases). This CDR3 is built from 14 residues. V lost 3 bases to trimming and J lost 8 bases, with 15 bases between them. In germline, CDR1 is SGHNT, CDR2 YYREEE (reference sequence). The CDR3 DNA follows: TGTGCCAGCAGCTGGACAGTTTATGAAGATGAGCAGTTCTTC. Amino acid sequence: CASSWTVYEDEQFF.

The chain has TRBV27 and TRBJ1-1; 9 bases align to TRBD1. Germline CDR1 and CDR2: MNHEY and SMNVEV (reference sequence). CDR3 length: 17 amino acids. After removal of 5 bases from V and 6 bases from J, the junction contained 16 bases not matched to a gene. CDR3 coding DNA: TGTGCCAGCAGTGCGATGAATGTCCGGGACAGGGTGCCTGAAGCTTTCTTT. Translating gives CASSAMNVRDRVPEAFF.

The V call is TRBV28, the J call TRBJ1-2; 9 bases agree with TRBD1. With V trimmed by 5 bases and J by 4 bases, 11 bases remained unmatched. This CDR3 is 16 amino acids long. Germline V CDR1 and CDR2: MDHEN, SYDVKM. CDR3 protein: CASSAEGTGSTYGYTF. The CDR3, as DNA: TGTGCCAGCAGTGCTGAAGGGACAGGGAGCACCTATGGCTACACCTTC.

The chain uses TRBV11-2 and TRBJ2-1; the match to TRBD1 covers 9 bases. CDR1 is SGHAT and CDR2 is FQNNGV in the germline V gene. V dropped 5 bases and J dropped 7; count of bases not matched to a gene: 6. The CDR3 runs to 14 residues. CDR3 in DNA: TGTGCCAGCAGCCTCTGGACAGGGGTAAATGAGCAGTTCTTC. Protein: CASSLWTGVNEQFF.

The V gene is TRBV5-6, the J gene TRBJ2-7; 13 bases fit TRBD2. This CDR3 is built from 15 residues. V lost 4 bases, J lost 4 bases, and 5 bases stayed unmatched. Germline V gives CDR1 SGHDT, CDR2 YYEEEE. The CDR3 DNA reads as TGTGCCAGCAGCGATGGACTAGCGGGAGTATACGAGCAGTACTTC. It codes for CASSDGLAGVYEQYF. The whole variable domain, remainder taken from reference TRBV5-6 and TRBJ2-7, is DAGVTQSPTHLIKTRGQQVTLRCSPKSGHDTVSWYQQALGQGPQFIFQYYEEEERQRGNFPDRFSGHQFPNYSSELNVNALLLGDSALYLCASSDGLAGVYEQYFGPGTRLTVT.

The V call is TRBV6-5, the J call TRBJ2-5, with 8 positions matching TRBD1. CDR3 length: 14 amino acids. The germline gives CDR1 MNHEY, CDR2 SVGAGI. Trimming took 6 bases from V and 1 from J; bases not matched to a gene: 4. The CDR3 nucleotides are TGTGCCAGCAGGCGTGGACAGGGCCAAGAGACCCAGTACTTC. This translates into CASRRGQGQETQYF.

This chain connects TRBV10-1 to TRBJ2-3, with D possibly matching TRBD1 (6 bases). The length of the CDR3 is 15 residues. Germline V gives CDR1 WNHNN, CDR2 SYGVQD (reference sequence). V was trimmed by 2 bases and J by 0 bases, leaving 9 bases between them. CDR3 amino acids: CASSEKGDSTDTQYF. The CDR3 nucleotides are TGCGCCAGCAGTGAGAAGGGGGACAGCACAGATACGCAGTATTTT.

DNA for the CDR3: TGTGCCAGCAGCCCGGGGCGGGGGCTGAACACTGAAGCTTTCTTT. Translating gives CASSPGRGLNTEAFF. This sequence joins TRBV5-6 and TRBJ1-1; perhaps TRBD1 as D (6 bases). Trimming cost V 4 bases and J 0 bases, with 13 bases left between them. The germline V gene has CDR1 SGHDT and CDR2 YYEEEE. There are 15 residues in the CDR3.